The rows below give T cell receptor beta chains drawn from one sample of a study of T cell changes during pregnancy in multiple sclerosis. Assay: immunoSEQ multiplex PCR; the TCRdb copy retains only in-frame clones and omits some. This table holds about 58,000 clones, 90% to 95% found once. This specimen consisted of CD8+ T cells from peripheral blood mononuclear cells, obtained in the second trimester of pregnancy. The receptors come from a female donor with multiple sclerosis, enrolled in a pregnancy study. CDR3s include the opening cysteine and the closing phenylalanine or tryptophan. D genes are given only for firm matches. Size is omitted from some rows. Given values are once, few, many or a class for expanded clones.

V gene,J gene,D gene,clone size,CDR3 DNA,CDR3 protein
TRBV7-8,TRBJ2-7,NA,NA,TGTGCCAGCAGCGCGAGCCCAGGAAACTACGAGCAGTACTTC,CASSASPGNYEQYF
TRBV2,TRBJ2-1,NA,NA,TGTGCCAGCAGGGCTGGTATAGAGCAGTTCTTC,CASRAGIEQFF
TRBV9,TRBJ1-3,NA,NA,TGTGCCAGCAGCGTAGAAGGAGTTACTGGAAACACCATATATTTT,CASSVEGVTGNTIYF
TRBV27,TRBJ2-3,TRBD2,once,TGTGCCAGCAGTCGGCGGGAGAAGAGAGATACGCAGTATTTT,CASSRREKRDTQYF
TRBV25-1,TRBJ2-5,TRBD1,NA,TGTGCCTCCCAACAGGGGGCCCAAGAGACCCAGTACTTC,CASQQGAQETQYF
TRBV2,TRBJ2-2,TRBD2,NA,TGTGCCAGCAGTGAAGCTAGCGGGGTTTTGGAAAACACCGGGGAGCTGTTTTTT,CASSEASGVLENTGELFF
TRBV27,TRBJ2-3,TRBD2,NA,TGTGCCAGCAGTCCCTGGGGGGGAGCAGATACGCAGTATTTT,CASSPWGGADTQYF
TRBV7-6,TRBJ2-1,TRBD2,NA,TGTGCCAGCAGCCCCCGGACTAGCGGGGGCAGCTCCTACAATGAGCAGTTCTTC,CASSPRTSGGSSYNEQFF
TRBV7-8,TRBJ1-1,NA,NA,TGTGCCAGCAGACCCCCCGGGAACACTGAAGCTTTCTTT,CASRPPGNTEAFF
TRBV27,TRBJ2-1,NA,NA,TGTGCCAGCTGGGCTAGCTTAAATGAGCAGTTCTTC,CASWASLNEQFF
TRBV4-1,TRBJ1-1,NA,NA,TGCGCCAGCAGCCAAGATGGGGAGCCAGGGGACACTGAAGCTTTCTTT,CASSQDGEPGDTEAFF
TRBV29-1,TRBJ1-2,NA,NA,TGCAGCGTTAGGGGGATAGGACGGTATGGCTACACCTTC,CSVRGIGRYGYTF
TRBV7-9,TRBJ1-2,TRBD1,NA,TGTGCCAGCAGCTTAGATGGACAGGCTAACTATGGCTACACCTTC,CASSLDGQANYGYTF
TRBV9,TRBJ2-1,TRBD2,NA,TGTGCCAGCAGCGTACGACTAGCGCTGACCTACAATGAGCAGTTCTTC,CASSVRLALTYNEQFF
TRBV11-2,TRBJ2-1,TRBD2,NA,TGTGCCAGCAGCTTTAGCGGGGGGGCCTCGGCCGAGCAGTTCTTC,CASSFSGGASAEQFF